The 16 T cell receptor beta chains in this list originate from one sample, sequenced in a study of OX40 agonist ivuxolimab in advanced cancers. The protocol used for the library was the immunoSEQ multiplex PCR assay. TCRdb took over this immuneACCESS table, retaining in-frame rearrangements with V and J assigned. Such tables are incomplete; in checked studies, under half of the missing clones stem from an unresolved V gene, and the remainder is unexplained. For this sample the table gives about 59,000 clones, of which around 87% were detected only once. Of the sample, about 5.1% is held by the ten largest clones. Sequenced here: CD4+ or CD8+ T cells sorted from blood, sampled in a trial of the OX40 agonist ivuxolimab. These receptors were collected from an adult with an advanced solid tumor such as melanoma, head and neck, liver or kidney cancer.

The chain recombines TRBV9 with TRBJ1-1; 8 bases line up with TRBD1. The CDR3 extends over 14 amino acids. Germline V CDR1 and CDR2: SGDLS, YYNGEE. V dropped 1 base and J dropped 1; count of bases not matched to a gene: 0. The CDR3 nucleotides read TGTGCCAGCAGCGTACAGGGGGCGAACACTGAAGCTTTCTTT. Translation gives CASSVQGANTEAFF. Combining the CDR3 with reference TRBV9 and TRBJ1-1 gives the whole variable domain DSGVTQTPKHLITATGQRVTLRCSPRSGDLSVYWYQQSLDQGLQFLIQYYNGEERAKGNILERFSAQQFPDLHSELNLSSLELGDSALYFCASSVQGANTEAFFGQGTRLTVV.

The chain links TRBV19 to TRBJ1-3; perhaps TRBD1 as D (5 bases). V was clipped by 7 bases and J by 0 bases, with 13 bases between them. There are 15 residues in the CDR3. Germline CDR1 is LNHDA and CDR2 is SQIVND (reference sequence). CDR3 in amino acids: CASTPSGLSGNTIYF. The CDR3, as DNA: TGTGCCAGTACCCCCTCGGGGCTCTCTGGAAACACCATATATTTT.

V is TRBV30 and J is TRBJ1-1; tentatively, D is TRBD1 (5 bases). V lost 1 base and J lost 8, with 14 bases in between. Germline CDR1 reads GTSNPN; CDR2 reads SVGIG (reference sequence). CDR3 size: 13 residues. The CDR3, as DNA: TGTGCCTGGAGTGGTGGGGGGAACAGGGAAGCTTTCTTT. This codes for CAWSGGGNREAFF.

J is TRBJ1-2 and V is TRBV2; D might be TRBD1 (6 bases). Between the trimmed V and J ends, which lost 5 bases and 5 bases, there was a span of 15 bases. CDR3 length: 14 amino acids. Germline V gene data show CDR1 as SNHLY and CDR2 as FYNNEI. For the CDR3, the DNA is TGTGCCAGCAGTCGCGGGACACCAAGTTATGGCTACACCTTC. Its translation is CASSRGTPSYGYTF.

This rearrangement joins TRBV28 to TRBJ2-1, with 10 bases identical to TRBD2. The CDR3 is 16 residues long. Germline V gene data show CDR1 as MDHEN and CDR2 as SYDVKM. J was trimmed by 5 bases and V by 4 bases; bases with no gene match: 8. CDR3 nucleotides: TGTGCCAGCAGTTCATCTAGCGGGAGAGGGAACAATGAGCAGTTCTTC. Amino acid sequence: CASSSSSGRGNNEQFF.

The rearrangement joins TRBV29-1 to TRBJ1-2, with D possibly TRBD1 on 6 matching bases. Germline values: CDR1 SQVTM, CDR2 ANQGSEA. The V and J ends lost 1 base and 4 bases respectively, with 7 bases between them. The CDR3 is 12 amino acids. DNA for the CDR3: TGCAGCGTTGAAGGGACAGCCTATGGCTACACCTTC. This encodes CSVEGTAYGYTF.

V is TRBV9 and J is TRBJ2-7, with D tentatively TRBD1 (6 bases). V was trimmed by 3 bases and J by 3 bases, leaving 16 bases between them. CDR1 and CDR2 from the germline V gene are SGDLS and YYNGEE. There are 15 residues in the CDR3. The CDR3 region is CASSGYRDGVYEQYF. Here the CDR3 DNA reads TGTGCCAGCAGCGGGTACAGGGACGGTGTCTACGAGCAGTACTTC.

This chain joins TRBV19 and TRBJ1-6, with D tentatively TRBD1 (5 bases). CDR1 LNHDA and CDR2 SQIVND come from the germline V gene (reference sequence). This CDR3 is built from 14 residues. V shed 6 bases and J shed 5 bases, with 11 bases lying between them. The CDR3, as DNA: TGTGCCAGTAGCCGGGGGATCGATAATTCACCCCTCCACTTT. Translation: CASSRGIDNSPLHF.

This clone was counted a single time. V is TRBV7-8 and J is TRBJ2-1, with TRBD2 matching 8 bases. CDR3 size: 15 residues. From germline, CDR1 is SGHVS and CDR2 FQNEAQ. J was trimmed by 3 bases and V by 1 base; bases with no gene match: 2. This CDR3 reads CASSLEGTSYNEQFF. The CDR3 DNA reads TGTGCCAGCAGCTTAGAGGGGACTAGCTACAATGAGCAGTTCTTC.

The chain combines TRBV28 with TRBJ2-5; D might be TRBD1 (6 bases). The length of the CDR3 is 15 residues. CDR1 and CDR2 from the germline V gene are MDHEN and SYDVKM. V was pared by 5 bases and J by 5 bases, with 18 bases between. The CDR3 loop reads CASSSPTGFWETQYF. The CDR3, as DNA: TGTGCCAGCAGTAGCCCTACAGGGTTCTGGGAGACCCAGTACTTC.

The CDR3 reads CASSQLTGAGRTPLHF. The CDR3 DNA is TGTGCCAGCAGCCAATTGACAGGAGCCGGCAGGACACCCCTCCACTTT. The chain couples TRBV14 to TRBJ1-6; TRBD1 is a possible D gene (6 bases). Germline V lookup: CDR1 SGHDN, CDR2 FVKESK. The CDR3 is 16 amino acids. V was trimmed by 2 bases and J by 11 bases, leaving 19 bases between them.

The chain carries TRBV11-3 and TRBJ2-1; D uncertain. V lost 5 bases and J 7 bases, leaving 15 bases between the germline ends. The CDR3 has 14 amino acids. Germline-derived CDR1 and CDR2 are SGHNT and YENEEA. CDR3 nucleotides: TGTGCCAGCAGCCGGACCCCGGGCCCTAATGAGCAGTTCTTC. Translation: CASSRTPGPNEQFF.

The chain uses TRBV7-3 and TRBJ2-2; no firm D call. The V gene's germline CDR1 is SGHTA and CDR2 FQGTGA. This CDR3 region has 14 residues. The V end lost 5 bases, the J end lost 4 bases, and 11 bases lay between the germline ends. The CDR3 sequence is CASSLASGTGELFF. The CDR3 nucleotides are TGTGCCAGCAGCCTTGCCTCTGGCACCGGGGAGCTGTTTTTT.

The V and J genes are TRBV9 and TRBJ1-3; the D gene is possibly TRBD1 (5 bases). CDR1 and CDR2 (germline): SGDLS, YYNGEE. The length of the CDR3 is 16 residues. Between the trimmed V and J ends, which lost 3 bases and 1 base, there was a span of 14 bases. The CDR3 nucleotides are TGTGCCAGCAGCGCGAGCCGACAGTTATCTGGAAACACCATATATTTT. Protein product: CASSASRQLSGNTIYF. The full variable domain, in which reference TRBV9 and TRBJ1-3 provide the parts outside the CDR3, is DSGVTQTPKHLITATGQRVTLRCSPRSGDLSVYWYQQSLDQGLQFLIQYYNGEERAKGNILERFSAQQFPDLHSELNLSSLELGDSALYFCASSASRQLSGNTIYFGEGSWLTVV.

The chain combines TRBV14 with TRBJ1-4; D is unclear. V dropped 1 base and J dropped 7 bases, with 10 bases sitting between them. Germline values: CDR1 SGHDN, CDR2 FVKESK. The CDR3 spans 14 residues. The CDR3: CASSQVRGSEKLFF. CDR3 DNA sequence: TGTGCCAGCAGCCAAGTCCGGGGTAGTGAAAAACTGTTTTTT. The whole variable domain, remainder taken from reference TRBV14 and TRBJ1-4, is EAGVTQFPSHSVIEKGQTVTLRCDPISGHDNLYWYRRVMGKEIKFLLHFVKESKQDESGMPNNRFLAERTGGTYSTLKVQPAELEDSGVYFCASSQVRGSEKLFFGSGTQLSVL.

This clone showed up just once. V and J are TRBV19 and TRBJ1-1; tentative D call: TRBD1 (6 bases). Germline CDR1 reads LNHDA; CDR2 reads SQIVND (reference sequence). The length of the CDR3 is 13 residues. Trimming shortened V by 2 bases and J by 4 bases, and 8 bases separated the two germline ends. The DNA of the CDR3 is TGTGCCAGTAGTATAACCAGGGGCACTGAAGCTTTCTTT. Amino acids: CASSITRGTEAFF.